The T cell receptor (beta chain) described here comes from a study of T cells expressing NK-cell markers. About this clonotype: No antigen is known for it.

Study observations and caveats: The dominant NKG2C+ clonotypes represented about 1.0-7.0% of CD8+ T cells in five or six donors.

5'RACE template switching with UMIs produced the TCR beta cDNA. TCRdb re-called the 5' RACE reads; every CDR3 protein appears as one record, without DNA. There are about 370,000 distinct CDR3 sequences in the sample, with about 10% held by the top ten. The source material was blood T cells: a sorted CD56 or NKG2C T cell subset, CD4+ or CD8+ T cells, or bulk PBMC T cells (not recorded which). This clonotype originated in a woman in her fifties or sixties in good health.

Here the CDR3 reads CASRQGLVNEQFF. The V and J genes are TRBV12-3 or TRBV12-4 and TRBJ2-1. CDR3 size: 13 residues.